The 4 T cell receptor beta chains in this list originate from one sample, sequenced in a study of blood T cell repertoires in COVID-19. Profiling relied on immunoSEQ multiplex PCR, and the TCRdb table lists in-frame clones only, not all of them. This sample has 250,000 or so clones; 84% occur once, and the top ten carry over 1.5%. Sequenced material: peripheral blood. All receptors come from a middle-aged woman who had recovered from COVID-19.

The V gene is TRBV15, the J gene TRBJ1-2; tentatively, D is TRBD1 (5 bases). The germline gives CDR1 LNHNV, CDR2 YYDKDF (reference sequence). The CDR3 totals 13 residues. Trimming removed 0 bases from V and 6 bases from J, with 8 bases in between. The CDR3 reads CATSRDLGDGYTF. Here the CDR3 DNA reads TGTGCCACCAGCAGAGATCTAGGGGATGGCTACACCTTC.

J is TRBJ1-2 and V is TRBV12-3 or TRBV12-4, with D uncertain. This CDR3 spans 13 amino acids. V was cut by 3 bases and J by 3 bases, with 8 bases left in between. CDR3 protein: CASSFAGYYGYTF. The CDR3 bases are TGTGCCAGCAGTTTCGCGGGGTACTATGGCTACACCTTC.

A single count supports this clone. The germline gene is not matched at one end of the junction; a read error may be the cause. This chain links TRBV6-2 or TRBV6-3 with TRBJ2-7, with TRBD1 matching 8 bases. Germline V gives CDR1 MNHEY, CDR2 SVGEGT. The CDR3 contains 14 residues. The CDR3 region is CASSYARDRGSVHF. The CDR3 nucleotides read TGTGCCAGCAGTTACGCACGAGACAGGGGATCGGTGCACTTC.

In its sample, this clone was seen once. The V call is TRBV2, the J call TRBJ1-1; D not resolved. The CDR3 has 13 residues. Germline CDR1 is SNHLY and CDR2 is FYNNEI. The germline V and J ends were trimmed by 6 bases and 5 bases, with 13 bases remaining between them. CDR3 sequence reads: CASRPTGGTEAFF. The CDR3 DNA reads TGTGCCAGCAGGCCCACTGGAGGGACTGAAGCTTTCTTT.